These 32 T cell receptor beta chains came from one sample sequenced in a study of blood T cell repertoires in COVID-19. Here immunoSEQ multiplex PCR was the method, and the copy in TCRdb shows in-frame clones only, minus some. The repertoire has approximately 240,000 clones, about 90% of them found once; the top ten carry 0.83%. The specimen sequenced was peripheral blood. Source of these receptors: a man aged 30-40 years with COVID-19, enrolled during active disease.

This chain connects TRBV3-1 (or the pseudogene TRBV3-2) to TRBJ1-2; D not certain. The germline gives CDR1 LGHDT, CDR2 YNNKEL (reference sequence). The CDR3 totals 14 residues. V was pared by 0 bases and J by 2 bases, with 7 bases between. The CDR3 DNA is TGTGCCAGCAGCCAAGATCTACGGAACTATGGCTACACCTTC. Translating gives CASSQDLRNYGYTF.

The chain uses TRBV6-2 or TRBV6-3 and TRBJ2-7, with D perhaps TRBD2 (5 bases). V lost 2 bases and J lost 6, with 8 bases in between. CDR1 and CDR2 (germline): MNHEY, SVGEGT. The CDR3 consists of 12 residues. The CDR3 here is CASSYTRGEQYF. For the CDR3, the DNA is TGTGCCAGCAGTTACACCCGGGGCGAGCAGTACTTC.

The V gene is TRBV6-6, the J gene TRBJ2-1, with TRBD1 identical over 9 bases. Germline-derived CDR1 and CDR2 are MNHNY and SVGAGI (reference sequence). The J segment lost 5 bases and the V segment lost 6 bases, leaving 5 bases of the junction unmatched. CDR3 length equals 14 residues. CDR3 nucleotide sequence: TGTGCCAGCAGCCCGGGACAGGGCGACAATGAGCAGTTCTTC. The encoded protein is CASSPGQGDNEQFF.

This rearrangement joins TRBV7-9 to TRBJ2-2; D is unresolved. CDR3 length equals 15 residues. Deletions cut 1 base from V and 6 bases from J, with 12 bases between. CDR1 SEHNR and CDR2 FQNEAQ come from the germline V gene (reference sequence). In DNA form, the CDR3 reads TGTGCCAGCAGCTTAGGCGGTGAATGGGCCGGGGAGCTGTTTTTT. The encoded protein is CASSLGGEWAGELFF.

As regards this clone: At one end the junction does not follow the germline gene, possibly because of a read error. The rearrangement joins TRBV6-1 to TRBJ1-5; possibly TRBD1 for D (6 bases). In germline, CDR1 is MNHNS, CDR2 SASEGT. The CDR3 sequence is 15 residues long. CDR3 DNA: TGTGCCAGCAGAGAAGACAGGAGGGGCCATCAGCCCCAGCATTTT. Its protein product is CASREDRRGHQPQHF.

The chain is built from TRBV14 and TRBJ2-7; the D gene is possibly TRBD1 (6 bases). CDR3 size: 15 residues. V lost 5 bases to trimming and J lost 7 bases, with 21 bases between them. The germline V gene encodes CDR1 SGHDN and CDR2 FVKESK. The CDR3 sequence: CASSAEGVGVREQYF. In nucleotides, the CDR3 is TGTGCCAGCAGCGCCGAGGGGGTTGGGGTACGGGAGCAGTACTTC.

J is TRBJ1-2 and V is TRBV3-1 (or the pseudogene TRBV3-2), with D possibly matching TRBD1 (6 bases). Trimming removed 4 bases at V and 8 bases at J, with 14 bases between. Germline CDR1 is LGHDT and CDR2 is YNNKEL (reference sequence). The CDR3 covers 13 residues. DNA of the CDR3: TGTGCCAGCAGCCCCCAGGGGCGCCAGGGCTACACCTTC. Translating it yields CASSPQGRQGYTF.

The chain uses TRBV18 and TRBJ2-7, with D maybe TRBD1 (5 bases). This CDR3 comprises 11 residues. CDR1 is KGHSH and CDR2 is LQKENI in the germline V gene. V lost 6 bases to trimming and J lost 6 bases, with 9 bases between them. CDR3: CASSEGVEQYF. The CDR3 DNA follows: TGTGCCAGCTCTGAAGGGGTCGAGCAGTACTTC.

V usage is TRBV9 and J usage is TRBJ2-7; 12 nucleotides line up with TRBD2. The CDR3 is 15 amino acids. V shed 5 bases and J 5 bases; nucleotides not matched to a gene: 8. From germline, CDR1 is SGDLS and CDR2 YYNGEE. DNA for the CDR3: TGTGCCAGCAGTCTCGGACTAGCGGGGATTAACGAGCAGTACTTC. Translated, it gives CASSLGLAGINEQYF.

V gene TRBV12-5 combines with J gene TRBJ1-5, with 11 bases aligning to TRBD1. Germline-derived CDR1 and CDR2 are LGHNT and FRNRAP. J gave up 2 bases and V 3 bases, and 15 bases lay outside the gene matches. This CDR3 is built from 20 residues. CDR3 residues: CASGFIQGTGGRSGNQPQHF. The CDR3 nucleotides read TGTGCTAGTGGTTTTATCCAAGGGACAGGGGGAAGGAGTGGCAATCAGCCCCAGCATTTT.

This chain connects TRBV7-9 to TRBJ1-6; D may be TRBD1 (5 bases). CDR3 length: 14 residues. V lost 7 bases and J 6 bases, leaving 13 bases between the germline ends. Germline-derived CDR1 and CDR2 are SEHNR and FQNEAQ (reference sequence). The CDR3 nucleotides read TGTGCCAGCACCAAGGGACTGTTTAATTCACCCCTCCACTTT. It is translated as CASTKGLFNSPLHF.

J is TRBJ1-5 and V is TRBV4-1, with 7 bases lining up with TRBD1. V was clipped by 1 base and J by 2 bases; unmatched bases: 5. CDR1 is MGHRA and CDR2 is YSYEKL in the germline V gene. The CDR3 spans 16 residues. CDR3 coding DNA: TGCGCCAGCAGCCAAGCTTTTGGACAGGGCAATCAGCCCCAGCATTTT. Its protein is CASSQAFGQGNQPQHF.

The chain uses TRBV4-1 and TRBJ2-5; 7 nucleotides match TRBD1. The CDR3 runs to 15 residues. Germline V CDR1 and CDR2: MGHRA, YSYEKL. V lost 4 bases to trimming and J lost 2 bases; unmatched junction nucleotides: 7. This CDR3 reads CASSPAPGQQETQYF. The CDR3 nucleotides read TGCGCCAGCAGCCCCGCACCGGGACAGCAAGAGACCCAGTACTTC.

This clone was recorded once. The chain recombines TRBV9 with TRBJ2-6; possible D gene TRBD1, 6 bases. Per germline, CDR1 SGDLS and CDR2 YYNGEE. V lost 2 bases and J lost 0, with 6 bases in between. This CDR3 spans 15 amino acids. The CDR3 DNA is TGTGCCAGCAGCGTGGACAGCTCTGGGGCCAACGTCCTGACTTTC. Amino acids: CASSVDSSGANVLTF.

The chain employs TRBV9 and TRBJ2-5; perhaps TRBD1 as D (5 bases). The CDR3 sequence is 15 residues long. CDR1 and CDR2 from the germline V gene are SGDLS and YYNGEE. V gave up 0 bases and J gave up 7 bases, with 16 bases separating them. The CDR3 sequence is CASSVAPGPTGTQYF. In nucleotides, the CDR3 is TGTGCCAGCAGCGTAGCTCCAGGCCCAACAGGGACCCAGTACTTC.

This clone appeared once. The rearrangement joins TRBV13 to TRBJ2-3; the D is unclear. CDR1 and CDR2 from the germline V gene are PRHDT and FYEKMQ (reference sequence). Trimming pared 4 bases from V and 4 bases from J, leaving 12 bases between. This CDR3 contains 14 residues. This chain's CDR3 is CASSSPSNSDTQYF. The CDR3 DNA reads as TGTGCCAGCAGCTCCCCATCCAATTCAGATACGCAGTATTTT.

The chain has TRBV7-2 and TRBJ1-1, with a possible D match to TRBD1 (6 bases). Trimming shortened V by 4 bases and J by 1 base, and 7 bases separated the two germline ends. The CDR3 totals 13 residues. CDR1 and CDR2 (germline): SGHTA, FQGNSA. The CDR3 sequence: CASSSRGNTEAFF. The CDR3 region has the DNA TGTGCCAGCAGCTCCAGGGGGAACACTGAAGCTTTCTTT.

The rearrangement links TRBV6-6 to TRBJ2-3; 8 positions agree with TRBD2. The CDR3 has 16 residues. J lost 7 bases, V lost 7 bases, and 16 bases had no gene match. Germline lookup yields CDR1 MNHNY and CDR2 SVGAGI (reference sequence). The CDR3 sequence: CASTRDPGTSSYTQYF. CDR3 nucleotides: TGTGCCAGCACCAGAGACCCCGGGACTAGTTCATATACGCAGTATTTT.

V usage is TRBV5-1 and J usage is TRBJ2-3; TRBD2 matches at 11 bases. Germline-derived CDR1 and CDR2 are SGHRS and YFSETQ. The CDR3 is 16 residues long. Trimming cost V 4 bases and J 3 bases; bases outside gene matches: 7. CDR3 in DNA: TGCGCCAGCAGCCCGACAGGGACTAGCGGTACAGATACGCAGTATTTT. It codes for CASSPTGTSGTDTQYF.

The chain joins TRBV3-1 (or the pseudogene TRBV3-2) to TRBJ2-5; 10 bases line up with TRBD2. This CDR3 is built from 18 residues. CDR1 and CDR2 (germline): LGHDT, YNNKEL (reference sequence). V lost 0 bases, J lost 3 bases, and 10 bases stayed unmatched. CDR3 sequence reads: CASSQDTPLGLAEETQYF. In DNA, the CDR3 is TGTGCCAGCAGCCAAGATACCCCCCTAGGACTAGCGGAAGAGACCCAGTACTTC.

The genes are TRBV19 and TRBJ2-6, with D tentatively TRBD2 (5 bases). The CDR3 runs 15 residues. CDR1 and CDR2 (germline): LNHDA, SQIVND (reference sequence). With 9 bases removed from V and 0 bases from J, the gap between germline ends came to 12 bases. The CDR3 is CASHHGDSGANVLTF. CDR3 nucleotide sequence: TGTGCCAGCCATCACGGGGACTCTGGGGCCAACGTCCTGACTTTC.

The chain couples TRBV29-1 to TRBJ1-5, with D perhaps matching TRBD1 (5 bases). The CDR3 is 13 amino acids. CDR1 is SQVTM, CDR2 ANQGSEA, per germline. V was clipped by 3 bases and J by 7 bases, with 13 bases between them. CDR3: CSVEGGSGQPQHF. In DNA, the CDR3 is TGCAGCGTTGAGGGGGGGTCGGGGCAGCCCCAGCATTTT.

The CDR3 here is CASSSRLAGPTGELFF. The CDR3 DNA follows: TGTGCCAGCAGCTCCCGGCTAGCGGGACCCACCGGGGAGCTGTTTTTT. This chain joins TRBV14 and TRBJ2-2; 9 positions agree with TRBD2. After removal of 5 bases from V and 4 bases from J, the junction contained 8 bases not matched to a gene. Germline CDR1 SGHDN, CDR2 FVKESK. The CDR3 contains 16 residues.

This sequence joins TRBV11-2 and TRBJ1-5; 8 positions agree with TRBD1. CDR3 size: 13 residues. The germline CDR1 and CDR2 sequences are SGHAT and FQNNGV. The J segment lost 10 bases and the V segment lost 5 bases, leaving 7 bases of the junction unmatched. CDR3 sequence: CASSRTGFDPQHF. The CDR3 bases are TGTGCCAGCAGCCGGACAGGGTTTGATCCCCAGCATTTT. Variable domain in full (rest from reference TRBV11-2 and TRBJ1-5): EAGVAQSPRYKIIEKRQSVAFWCNPISGHATLYWYQQILGQGPKLLIQFQNNGVVDDSQLPKDRFSAERLKGVDSTLKIQPAKLEDSAVYLCASSRTGFDPQHFGDGTRLSIL.

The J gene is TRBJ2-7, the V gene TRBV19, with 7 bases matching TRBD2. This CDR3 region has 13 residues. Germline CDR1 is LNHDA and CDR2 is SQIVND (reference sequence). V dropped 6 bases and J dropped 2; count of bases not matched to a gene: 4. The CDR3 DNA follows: TGTGCCAGTAGCCTAGCGGAGCCCTACGAGCAGTACTTC. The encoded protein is CASSLAEPYEQYF.

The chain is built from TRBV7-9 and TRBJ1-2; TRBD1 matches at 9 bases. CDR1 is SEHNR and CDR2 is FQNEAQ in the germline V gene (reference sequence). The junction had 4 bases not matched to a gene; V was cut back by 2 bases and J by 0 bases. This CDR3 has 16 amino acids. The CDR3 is CASSLQTGGANYGYTF. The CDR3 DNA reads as TGTGCCAGCAGCTTACAGACAGGGGGAGCTAACTATGGCTACACCTTC.

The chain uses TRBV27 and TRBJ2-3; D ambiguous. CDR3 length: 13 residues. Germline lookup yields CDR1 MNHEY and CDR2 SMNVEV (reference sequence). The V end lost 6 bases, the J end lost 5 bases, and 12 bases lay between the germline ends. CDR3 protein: CASSRHSRDTQYF. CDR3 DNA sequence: TGTGCCAGCAGCCGCCACTCGAGAGATACGCAGTATTTT.

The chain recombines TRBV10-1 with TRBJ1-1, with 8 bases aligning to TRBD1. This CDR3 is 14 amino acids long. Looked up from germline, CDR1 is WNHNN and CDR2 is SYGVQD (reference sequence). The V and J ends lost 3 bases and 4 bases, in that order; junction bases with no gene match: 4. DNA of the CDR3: TGCGCCAGCAGTGACGGACAGGGTGGCACTGAAGCTTTCTTT. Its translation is CASSDGQGGTEAFF.

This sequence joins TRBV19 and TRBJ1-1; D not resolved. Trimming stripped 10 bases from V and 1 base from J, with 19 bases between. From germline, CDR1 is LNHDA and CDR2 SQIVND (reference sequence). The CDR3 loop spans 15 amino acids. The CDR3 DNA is TGTGCCACCTCACAAGACTCGATGGGGAACACTGAAGCTTTCTTT. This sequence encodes CATSQDSMGNTEAFF.

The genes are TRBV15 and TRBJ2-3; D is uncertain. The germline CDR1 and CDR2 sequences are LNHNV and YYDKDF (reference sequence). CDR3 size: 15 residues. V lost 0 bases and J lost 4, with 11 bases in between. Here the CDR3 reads CATSRDLIAPDTQYF. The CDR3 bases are TGTGCCACCAGCAGAGATTTAATAGCTCCAGATACGCAGTATTTT.

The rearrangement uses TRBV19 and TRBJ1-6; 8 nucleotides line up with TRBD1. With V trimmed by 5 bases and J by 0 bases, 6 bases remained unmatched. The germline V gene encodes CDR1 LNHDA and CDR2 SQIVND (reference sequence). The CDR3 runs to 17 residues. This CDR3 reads CASSGDRRSSYNSPLHF. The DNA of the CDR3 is TGTGCCAGTAGTGGGGACAGGCGGAGCTCCTATAATTCACCCCTCCACTTT. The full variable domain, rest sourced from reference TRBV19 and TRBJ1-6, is DGGITQSPKYLFRKEGQNVTLSCEQNLNHDAMYWYRQDPGQGLRLIYYSQIVNDFQKGDIAEGYSVSREKKESFPLTVTSAQKNPTAFYLCASSGDRRSSYNSPLHFGNGTRLTVT.

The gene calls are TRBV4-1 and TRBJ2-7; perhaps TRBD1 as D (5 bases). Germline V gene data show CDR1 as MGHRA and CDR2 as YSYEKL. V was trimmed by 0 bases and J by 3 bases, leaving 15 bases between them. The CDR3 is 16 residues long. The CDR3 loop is CASSQEGQGRYYEQYF. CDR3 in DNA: TGCGCCAGCAGCCAAGAGGGGCAGGGCAGGTACTACGAGCAGTACTTC.